This paragraph covers one T cell receptor beta chain sequence. Its antigen is undetermined. V lost 2 bases and J lost 0, with 6 bases in between. Per the germline V gene, CDR1 is SGHDT and CDR2 is YYEEEE. This CDR3 region has 14 residues. Assay: immunoSEQ multiplex PCR; the TCRdb copy retains only in-frame clones and omits some. The sample lists approximately 35,000 clones; 65% to 85% were seen once. This entry belongs to a study of Siglec-9 on CD8 T cells in melanoma. General study results and limits: Siglec-9 reportedly marks and regulates an effector memory CD8+ T-cell subset apparently accumulating in melanoma tumors.

The sequence was collected from a human donor in good health. This chain links TRBV5-6 with TRBJ1-5; no definite D call. The specimen sequenced was Siglec-9- CD8+ T cells sorted from blood. The CDR3 spells CASSLAASNQPQHF. CDR3 coding DNA: TGTGCCAGCAGCTTAGCGGCTAGCAATCAGCCCCAGCATTTT.